A single TCR beta chain is shown here with its context. What it binds is not known. This sample was taken from a study of post-analysis software for immune sequencing data. Study-wide results and limits: Several TRBV segments were more frequent in patients than controls; TRBV5-6, TRBV5-1 and TRBV20-1 belonged to this group.

Prepared libraries of TCR beta cDNA carried unique molecular identifiers. Via MiXCR, TCRdb re-called the PCR reads, giving one row per CDR3 protein. The table records hundreds of thousands of distinct CDR3 sequences, just under 30% of them present only once. The germline CDR1 and CDR2 sequences are MNHNS and SASEGT. The CDR3 is 12 residues long. V lost 5 bases to trimming and J lost 9 bases, with 13 bases between them. Sequencing was carried out using blood. V gene TRBV6-1 combines with J gene TRBJ1-1, with a tentative D call TRBD1 (5 bases). The TCR comes from a girl between 5 and 17 years old with multiple sclerosis. In DNA form, the CDR3 reads TGTGCCAGCAGTCCCTCGGGGCTCCAAGCTTTCTTT. Protein: CASSPSGLQAFF.